This T cell receptor (beta chain) was identified during a study of blood T cells in healthy people across ages. Background on the study: About one barcoded beta molecule per two T cells was the capture yield of template switching.

The V end was cut by 1 base, the J end by 3 bases, with 9 bases between. This CDR3 has 15 amino acids. CDR1 and CDR2 from the germline V gene are LGHNT and FRNRAP. This clonotype was picked up one time. Primers used in a second PCR of about 7 to 12 cycles were a sample-barcoded 5' primer and a J-beta primer mix. TCRdb reanalysed the 5' RACE reads using MiXCR and keeps one entry per CDR3 protein. The repertoire holds some 1.7 million distinct CDR3 sequences, with 28% as singletons. The sequence was collected from a woman aged 30 to 39 in good health. Sequencing was performed on blood. The chain links TRBV12-5 to TRBJ2-2, with D tentatively TRBD1 (6 bases). CDR3 coding DNA: TGTGCTAGTGGTTTGGCCCAGGGGCACACCGGGGAGCTGTTTTTT. Protein: CASGLAQGHTGELFF.